A single sample is the source of the 11 T cell receptor beta chains below, sequenced in a study of identical twins. TCRdb re-called the 5' RACE reads with MiXCR, one entry per CDR3 protein. The sample lists about 100,000 distinct CDR3 sequences; 5.9% were seen once. Material for sequencing was memory T cells sorted from blood. These receptors originate from a woman aged 50 to 65 in good health.

This clonotype was seen many times. The V call is TRBV7-8, the J call TRBJ1-5, with D hard to call. Germline CDR1 reads SGHVS; CDR2 reads FQNEAQ. This CDR3 comprises 14 residues. V lost 2 bases and J lost 9, with 14 bases in between. CDR3 sequence reads: CASSLLSQNGPQHF. Here the CDR3 DNA reads TGTGCCAGCAGCTTATTGTCCCAAAATGGGCCCCAGCATTTT.

The V gene is TRBV24-1, the J gene TRBJ2-2, with a possible D match to TRBD2 (6 bases). The CDR3 loop spans 16 amino acids. From germline, CDR1 is KGHDR and CDR2 SFDVKD. V shed 1 base and J shed 5 bases, with 13 bases lying between them. The CDR3 is CATSDFLATRTGELFF. Here the CDR3 DNA reads TGTGCCACCAGTGATTTCCTAGCGACCCGGACCGGGGAGCTGTTTTTT.

The J gene is TRBJ2-7, the V gene TRBV5-5, with 8 bases lining up with TRBD2. The length of the CDR3 is 17 residues. Germline values: CDR1 SGHKS, CDR2 YYEKEE (reference sequence). The trim removed 0 bases at V and 1 base at J, leaving 9 bases unmatched. This CDR3 reads CASSLAGGAGVSYEQYF. The DNA of the CDR3 is TGTGCCAGCAGCTTGGCCGGGGGAGCGGGAGTGTCCTACGAGCAGTACTTC.

In this sample, this clonotype turned up a few times. The chain recombines TRBV27 with TRBJ1-4; tentatively, D is TRBD1 (5 bases). There are 15 residues in the CDR3. Trimming cost V 2 bases and J 4 bases, with 11 bases left between them. Germline CDR1 is MNHEY and CDR2 is SMNVEV (reference sequence). CDR3 sequence reads: CASSLQGRNNEKLFF. Here the CDR3 DNA reads TGTGCCAGCAGTTTACAGGGACGGAATAATGAAAAACTGTTTTTT.

This clonotype has a count of ten or more. This chain links TRBV5-1 with TRBJ2-1; D is unresolved. The germline V gene has CDR1 SGHRS and CDR2 YFSETQ. The CDR3 has 15 residues. Deletions cut 0 bases from V and 4 bases from J, with 11 bases between. CDR3 amino acids: CASSLESSGYNEQFF. CDR3 nucleotide sequence: TGCGCCAGCAGCTTGGAGAGCTCAGGTTACAATGAGCAGTTCTTC.

This clonotype was counted many times. The chain links TRBV5-1 to TRBJ1-6; D gene ambiguous. Germline CDR1 SGHRS, CDR2 YFSETQ. This CDR3 spans 13 amino acids. The V and J ends lost 5 bases and 7 bases respectively, with 10 bases between them. In DNA form, the CDR3 reads TGCGCCAGCAGGGGGAACAGCAATTCACCCCTCCACTTT. It encodes CASRGNSNSPLHF. The complete variable domain, with remaining parts taken from reference TRBV5-1 and TRBJ1-6, reads KAGVTQTPRYLIKTRGQQVTLSCSPISGHRSVSWYQQTPGQGLQFLFEYFSETQRNKGNFPGRFSGRQFSNSRSEMNVSTLELGDSALYLCASRGNSNSPLHFGNGTRLTVT.

This clonotype was seen repeatedly, ten times or more. The V call is TRBV6-1, the J call TRBJ2-2; maybe TRBD1 (5 bases). CDR3 size: 15 residues. The V gene's germline CDR1 is MNHNS and CDR2 SASEGT. V was cut by 4 bases and J by 7 bases, with 16 bases left in between. The CDR3 sequence is CASSAVDTRGGELFF. The CDR3 DNA reads TGTGCCAGCAGTGCAGTGGACACCAGAGGCGGGGAGCTGTTTTTT.

In the case of this clonotype: Germline is not matched at one junction end, which may reflect a read error. Here the CDR3 DNA reads TGCGCCAGCAGCCCATCGGGTAAGACAGGGTATCAGCCCAAGCATTTT. Protein sequence: CASSPSGKTGYQPKHF. This chain joins TRBV4-1 and TRBJ1-5, with 7 positions matching TRBD1. This CDR3 region has 16 residues. CDR1 is MGHRA, CDR2 YSYEKL, per germline.

V is TRBV6-5 and J is TRBJ1-5, with a weak D call TRBD1 (6 bases). Germline V gives CDR1 MNHEY, CDR2 SVGAGI. This CDR3 region has 15 residues. The germline V and J ends were trimmed by 4 bases and 2 bases, with 12 bases remaining between them. The CDR3 DNA reads TGTGCCAGCAGTTGGGGCAGGGGTGGCAATCAGCCCCAGCATTTT. It encodes CASSWGRGGNQPQHF.

This chain joins TRBV5-4 and TRBJ2-1; 9 bases match TRBD1. The trim removed 4 bases at V and 8 bases at J, leaving 10 bases unmatched. There are 15 residues in the CDR3. Germline V CDR1 and CDR2: SGHNT, YYREEE (reference sequence). The CDR3 loop is CASSRPGQGGHEQFF. The CDR3, as DNA: TGTGCCAGCAGCCGGCCGGGACAGGGTGGTCATGAGCAGTTCTTC. Full variable domain (rest looked up from reference TRBV5-4 and TRBJ2-1): ETGVTQSPTHLIKTRGQQVTLRCSSQSGHNTVSWYQQALGQGPQFIFQYYREEENGRGNFPPRFSGLQFPNYSSELNVNALELDDSALYLCASSRPGQGGHEQFFGPGTRLTVL.

The V call is TRBV29-1, the J call TRBJ2-3; no clear D gene. CDR1 and CDR2 (germline): SQVTM, ANQGSEA. V was shortened by 3 bases and J by 6 bases, with 7 bases between the two germline ends. The CDR3 has 11 residues. The CDR3 DNA reads TGCAGCGTTGATCTCTGGGATACGCAGTATTTT. This encodes CSVDLWDTQYF.